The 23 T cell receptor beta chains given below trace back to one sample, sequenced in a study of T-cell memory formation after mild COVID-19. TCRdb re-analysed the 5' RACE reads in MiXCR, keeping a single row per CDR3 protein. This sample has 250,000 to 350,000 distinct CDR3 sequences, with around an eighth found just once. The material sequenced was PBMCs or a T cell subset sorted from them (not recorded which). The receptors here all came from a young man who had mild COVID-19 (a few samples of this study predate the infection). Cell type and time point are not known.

CDR3 nucleotides: TGTGCCAGCAGTTTAGGGGGGGCTCATGGCTACACCTTC. The encoded protein is CASSLGGAHGYTF. The chain recombines TRBV12-3 or TRBV12-4 with TRBJ1-2, with D possibly TRBD1 on 6 matching bases. The CDR3 is 13 amino acids. Trimming shortened V by 1 base and J by 6 bases, and 9 bases separated the two germline ends.

In DNA, the CDR3 is TGCGCCAGCAGCCCACAGGGGACCCAATTCCCTGAAGCTTTCTTT. Residues: CASSPQGTQFPEAFF. The chain recombines TRBV5-1 with TRBJ1-1; 7 bases align to TRBD1. Germline loops: CDR1 SGHRS, CDR2 YFSETQ. The CDR3 has 15 amino acids. The trim removed 4 bases at V and 6 bases at J, leaving 12 bases unmatched. The complete variable domain, with remaining parts taken from reference TRBV5-1 and TRBJ1-1, reads KAGVTQTPRYLIKTRGQQVTLSCSPISGHRSVSWYQQTPGQGLQFLFEYFSETQRNKGNFPGRFSGRQFSNSRSEMNVSTLELGDSALYLCASSPQGTQFPEAFFGQGTRLTVV.

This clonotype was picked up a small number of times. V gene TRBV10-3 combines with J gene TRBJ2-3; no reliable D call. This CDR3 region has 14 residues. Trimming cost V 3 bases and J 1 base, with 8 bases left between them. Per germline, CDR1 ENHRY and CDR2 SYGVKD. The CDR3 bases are TGTGCCATCAGTGAAGGAGTTCGCACAGATACGCAGTATTTT. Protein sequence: CAISEGVRTDTQYF.

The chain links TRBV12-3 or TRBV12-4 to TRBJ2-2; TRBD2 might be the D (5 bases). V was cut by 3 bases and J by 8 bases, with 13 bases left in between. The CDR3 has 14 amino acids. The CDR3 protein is CASSFSLASGELFF. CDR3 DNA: TGTGCCAGCAGTTTCTCTCTAGCCTCTGGGGAGCTGTTTTTT.

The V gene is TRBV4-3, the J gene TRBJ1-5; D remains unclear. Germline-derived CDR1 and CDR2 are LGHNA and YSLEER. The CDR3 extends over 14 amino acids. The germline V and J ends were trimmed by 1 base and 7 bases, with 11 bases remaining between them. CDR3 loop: CASSQGAGGQPQHF. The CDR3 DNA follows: TGCGCCAGCAGCCAAGGTGCGGGTGGGCAGCCCCAGCATTTT.

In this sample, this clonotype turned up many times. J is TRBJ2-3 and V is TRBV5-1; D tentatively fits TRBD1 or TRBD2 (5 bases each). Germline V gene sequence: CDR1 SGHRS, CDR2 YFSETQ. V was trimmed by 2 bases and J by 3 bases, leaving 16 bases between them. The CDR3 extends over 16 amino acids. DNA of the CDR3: TGCGCCAGCAGCTTACATCTCGAGGGGATAACAGATACGCAGTATTTT. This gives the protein CASSLHLEGITDTQYF.

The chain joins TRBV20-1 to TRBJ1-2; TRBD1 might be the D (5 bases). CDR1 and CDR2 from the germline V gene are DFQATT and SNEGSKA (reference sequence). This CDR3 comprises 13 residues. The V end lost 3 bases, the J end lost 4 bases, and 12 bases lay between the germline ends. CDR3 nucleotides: TGCAGTGCTAGCCGACAGTCGCCCTATGGCTACACCTTC. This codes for CSASRQSPYGYTF.

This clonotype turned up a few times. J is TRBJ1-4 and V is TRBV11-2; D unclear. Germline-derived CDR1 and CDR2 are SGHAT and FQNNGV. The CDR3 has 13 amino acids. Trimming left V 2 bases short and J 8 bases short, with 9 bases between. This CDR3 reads CASSLTMDEKLFF. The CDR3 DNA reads TGTGCCAGCAGCTTAACCATGGACGAAAAACTGTTTTTT.

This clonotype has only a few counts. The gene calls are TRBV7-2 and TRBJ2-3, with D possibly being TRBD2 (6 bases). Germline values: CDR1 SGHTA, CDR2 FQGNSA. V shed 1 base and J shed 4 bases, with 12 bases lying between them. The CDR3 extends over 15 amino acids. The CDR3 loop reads CASSLVAAAPDTQYF. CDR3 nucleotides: TGTGCCAGCAGCTTAGTAGCGGCCGCGCCAGATACGCAGTATTTT.

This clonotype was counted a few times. CDR3 sequence: CASGTGLNQPQHF. The CDR3 DNA is TGTGCCAGCGGTACGGGACTCAATCAGCCCCAGCATTTT. The chain has TRBV3-1 and TRBJ1-5; the D gene is possibly TRBD1 (5 bases). This CDR3 is built from 13 residues. The V end was cut by 8 bases, the J end by 3 bases, with 11 bases between. Germline CDR1 reads LGHDT; CDR2 reads YNNKEL (reference sequence).

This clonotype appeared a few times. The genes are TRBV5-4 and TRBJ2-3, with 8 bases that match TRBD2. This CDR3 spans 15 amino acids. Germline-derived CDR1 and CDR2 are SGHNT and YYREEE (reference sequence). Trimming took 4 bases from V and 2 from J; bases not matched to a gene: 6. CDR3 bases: TGTGCCAGCAGCGAGACTAGCGAACCCACAGATACGCAGTATTTT. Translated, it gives CASSETSEPTDTQYF.

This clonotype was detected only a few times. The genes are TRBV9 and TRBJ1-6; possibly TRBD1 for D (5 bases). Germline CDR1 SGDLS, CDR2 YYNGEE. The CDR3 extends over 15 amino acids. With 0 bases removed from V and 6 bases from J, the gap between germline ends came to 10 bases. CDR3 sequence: CASSVGQQGNSPLHF. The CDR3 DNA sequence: TGTGCCAGCAGCGTAGGGCAGCAGGGTAATTCACCCCTCCACTTT.

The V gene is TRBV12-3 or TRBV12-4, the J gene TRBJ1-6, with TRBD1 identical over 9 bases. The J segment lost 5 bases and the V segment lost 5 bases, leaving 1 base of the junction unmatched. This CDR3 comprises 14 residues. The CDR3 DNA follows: TGTGCCAGCAGTGGGACAGGGAATAATTCACCCCTCCACTTT. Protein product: CASSGTGNNSPLHF.

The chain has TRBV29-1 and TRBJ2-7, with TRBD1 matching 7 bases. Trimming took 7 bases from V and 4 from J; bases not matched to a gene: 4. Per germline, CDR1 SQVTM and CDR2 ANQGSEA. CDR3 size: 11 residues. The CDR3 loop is CSAGTVYEQYV. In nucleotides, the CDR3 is TGCAGCGCAGGGACAGTTTACGAGCAGTACGTC.

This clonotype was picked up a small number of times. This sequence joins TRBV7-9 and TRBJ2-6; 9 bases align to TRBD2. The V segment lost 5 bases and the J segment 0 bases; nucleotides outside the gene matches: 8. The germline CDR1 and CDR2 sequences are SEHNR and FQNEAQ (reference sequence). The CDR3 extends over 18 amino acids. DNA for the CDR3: TGTGCCAGCAGCGAGCGGGGGGTCTATTTCTCTGGGGCCAACGTCCTGACTTTC. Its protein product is CASSERGVYFSGANVLTF.

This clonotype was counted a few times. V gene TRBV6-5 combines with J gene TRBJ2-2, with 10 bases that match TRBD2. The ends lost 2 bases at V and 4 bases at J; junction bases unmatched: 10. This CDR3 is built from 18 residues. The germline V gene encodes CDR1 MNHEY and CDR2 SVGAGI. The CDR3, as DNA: TGTGCCAGCAGTTACCGCCGGCTAGCGGGGGATCTCACCGGGGAGCTGTTTTTT. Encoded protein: CASSYRRLAGDLTGELFF.

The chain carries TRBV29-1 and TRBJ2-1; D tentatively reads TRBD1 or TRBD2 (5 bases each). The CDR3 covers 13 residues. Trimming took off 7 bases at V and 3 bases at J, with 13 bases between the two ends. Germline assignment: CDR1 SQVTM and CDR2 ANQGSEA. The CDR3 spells CSEGTGDYNEQFF. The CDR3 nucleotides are TGCAGCGAGGGGACCGGGGACTACAATGAGCAGTTCTTC.

CDR3 loop: CASSTGASVYEQYF. DNA for the CDR3: TGTGCCAGCAGCACGGGGGCTAGCGTATACGAGCAGTACTTC. This chain uses TRBV6-6 with TRBJ2-7; D possibly matches TRBD1 or TRBD2 (6 bases each). Trimming stripped 6 bases from V and 4 bases from J, with 16 bases between. The germline CDR1 and CDR2 sequences are MNHNY and SVGAGI (reference sequence). This CDR3 is 14 amino acids long.

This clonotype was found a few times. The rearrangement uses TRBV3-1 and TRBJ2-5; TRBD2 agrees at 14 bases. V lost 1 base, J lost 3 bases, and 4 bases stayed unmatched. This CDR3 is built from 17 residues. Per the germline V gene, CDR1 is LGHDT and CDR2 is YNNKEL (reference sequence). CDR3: CASSQGRTSGGKETQYF. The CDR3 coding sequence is TGTGCCAGCAGCCAAGGACGGACTAGCGGGGGGAAAGAGACCCAGTACTTC.

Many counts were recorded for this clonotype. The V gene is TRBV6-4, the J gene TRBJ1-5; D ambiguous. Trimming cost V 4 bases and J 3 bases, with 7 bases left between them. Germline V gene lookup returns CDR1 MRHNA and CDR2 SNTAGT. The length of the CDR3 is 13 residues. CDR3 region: CASSVEPNQPQHF. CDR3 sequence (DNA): TGTGCCAGCAGTGTCGAGCCCAATCAGCCCCAGCATTTT.

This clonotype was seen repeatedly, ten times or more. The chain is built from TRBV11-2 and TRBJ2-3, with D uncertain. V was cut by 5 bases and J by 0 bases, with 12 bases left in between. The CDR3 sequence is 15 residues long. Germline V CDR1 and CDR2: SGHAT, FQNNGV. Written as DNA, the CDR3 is TGTGCCAGCAGCCAGACCGGGCTGAGCACAGATACGCAGTATTTT. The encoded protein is CASSQTGLSTDTQYF.

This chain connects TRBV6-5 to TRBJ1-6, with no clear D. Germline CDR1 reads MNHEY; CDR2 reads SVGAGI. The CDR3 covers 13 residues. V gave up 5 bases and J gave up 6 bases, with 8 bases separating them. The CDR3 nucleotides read TGTGCCAGCAGTCGGGATTTTAATTCACCCCTCCACTTT. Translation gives CASSRDFNSPLHF.

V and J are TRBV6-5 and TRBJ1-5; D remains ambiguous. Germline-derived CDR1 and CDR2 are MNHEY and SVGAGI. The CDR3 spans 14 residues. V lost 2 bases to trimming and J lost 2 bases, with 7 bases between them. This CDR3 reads CASSYRGRNQPQHF. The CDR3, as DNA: TGTGCCAGCAGTTACCGGGGTCGCAATCAGCCCCAGCATTTT.